This T cell receptor beta chain emerged from a study of blood T cell repertoires in COVID-19. The overall study: From the United States, Italy and Spain came samples of acute and convalescent COVID-19. In each case, the material was cDNA or gDNA derived from T cells, B-cell-depleted T cells, or PBMCs.

Authors' methods: Quantification of nucleated cells was approximated via reference gene primer amplification. The table came from immunoSEQ multiplex PCR; TCRdb's copy has only in-frame clones and leaves some out. That table gives V, J and clone size, and the DNA gave D and trimming. The profile shows about 120,000 clones, more than 75% of them singletons. The CDR3 is made up of 18 amino acids. Germline lookup yields CDR1 MGHRA and CDR2 YSYEKL. V was clipped by 0 bases and J by 0 bases; unmatched bases: 5. What was sequenced was peripheral blood. The sequence was obtained from a man aged 40-49 years with acute or convalescent COVID-19. This rearrangement joins TRBV4-1 to TRBJ2-6, with 7 bases identical to TRBD2. The CDR3 nucleotides read TGCGCCAGCAGCCAAGATCCCAGCGGGGTCTCTGGGGCCAACGTCCTGACTTTC. Its translation: CASSQDPSGVSGANVLTF.